This T cell receptor (beta chain) derives from a study of blood T cells in healthy people across ages (dated by TCRdb to about 2015). With respect to the entire study: In model experiments, template switching captured about one uniquely barcoded TCR beta cDNA molecule for every two T cells. To track age-related changes in TCR beta repertoire diversity, the study relied on deep sequencing normalized with unique cDNA molecular identifiers. Donors were grouped into four age groups: young (average about 15 years), middle-aged (39), aged (about 60) and long-lived (about 90). Donors of different ages were randomly distributed across sequencing lanes to avoid experimental bias. For two donors (one aged 18 to 29 and one aged 80 or older), the study analyzed two additional independent replicas of 1 million unique cDNA reads from the same blood draw. The paper as a whole reports these results and caveats: Compared with the aged group, the long-lived group had more naive CD4+ T cells, fewer expanded clones and increased TCR diversity, a pattern suggesting age selection. Because the CMV infection status of the donors was unknown, age-related changes in expanded clonotypes may potentially have been confounded. Observed TCR beta diversity per million T cells fell roughly linearly with age, and a significant reduction was already apparent by age roughly 40. Because profiling used bulk unsorted PBMCs, naive and antigen-experienced compartments could not be compared conclusively. Observed TCR beta diversity correlated strongly with the percentage of naive T cells measured by flow cytometry. Estimates of total diversity based on one million sequenced T cells were considered lower bounds and underestimates.

Receptor amplification or capture employed 5' RACE. This sample was sequenced with an Illumina HiSeq 2500. A second PCR of about 7 to 12 cycles was run with a J-beta primer mix and a sample-barcoded 5' primer. Each TCR beta cDNA molecule received a unique molecular identifier from a template-switch 5' adaptor carrying 12 random nucleotides. Each sample yielded at least 2.5 million CDR3-containing paired-end reads. All of the RNA was converted into first-strand cDNA using the Mint cDNA synthesis kit, with a TRBC-specific oligonucleotide serving as the primer. All cDNA was treated with uracil-DNA glycosylase and then went through a first 18-cycle PCR with the universal primers M1SS and BC2_uni_R. The study's own analysis went as follows. For normalization, 1 million high-quality reads were randomly selected from each sample, with every read carrying a distinct molecular identifier. Instead of being binned into consensus sequences, reads with shared molecular identifiers were discarded. MiTCR, run with a Q25 quality threshold and the strictest error-elimination algorithm, handled CDR3 identification, clonotype clustering and error correction. A nonparametric unseen species model using Euler transformation provided a lower-bound estimate of total TCR beta diversity. The public reads were run again by TCRdb, first through fastp at Q25 and then through MiXCR, and only productive beta chains were kept. For every CDR3 protein sequence, its rows merge into one entry that carries the most common genes and DNA. These V and J calls originate from TCRdb's pipeline instead of the authors' own analysis. The sample table lists 1,300,000 or so distinct CDR3 sequences, approximately 59% of them with a count of one. Under 8.5% of the sample goes to the ten largest clones.

The donors were roughly 40 Caucasian individuals from Russia, aged roughly 6 to 95 years, who were systemically healthy. Approximately 10 milliliters of peripheral blood were collected from each donor into EDTA-treated Vacutainer tubes. Ficoll-Paque density-gradient centrifugation was used to isolate PBMCs, with at least 6 million obtained per sample. Trizol reagent was used to extract total RNA from PBMCs, with at least 5.5 micrograms per sample. For every donor, flow cytometry on a PBMC aliquot measured the percentage of naive CD45RAhigh/CD27high T cells. A remark on this clonotype: What antigen it recognizes has not been identified. This may arise from a read error, as a much more abundant clone is one base away.

Including cysteine and phenylalanine, the CDR3 has 17 amino acids. Solely the CDR3 DNA is kept, with 51 bases framed from the first base. Looking up the germline V gene (reference sequence) yields CDR1 DFQATT and CDR2 SNEGSKA. The sequence joins TRBV20-1 to TRBJ1-6; the D gene lacks a confident call. The sequencing sample was made of blood. The clonotype was recovered from a man in his late teens or twenties in good health. The bases read TGCAGTGCTCGCCCTGGGAGGGCCTTCTCCTATAATTCACCCCCCCACTTT. This gives the protein CSARPGRAFSYNSPPHF.